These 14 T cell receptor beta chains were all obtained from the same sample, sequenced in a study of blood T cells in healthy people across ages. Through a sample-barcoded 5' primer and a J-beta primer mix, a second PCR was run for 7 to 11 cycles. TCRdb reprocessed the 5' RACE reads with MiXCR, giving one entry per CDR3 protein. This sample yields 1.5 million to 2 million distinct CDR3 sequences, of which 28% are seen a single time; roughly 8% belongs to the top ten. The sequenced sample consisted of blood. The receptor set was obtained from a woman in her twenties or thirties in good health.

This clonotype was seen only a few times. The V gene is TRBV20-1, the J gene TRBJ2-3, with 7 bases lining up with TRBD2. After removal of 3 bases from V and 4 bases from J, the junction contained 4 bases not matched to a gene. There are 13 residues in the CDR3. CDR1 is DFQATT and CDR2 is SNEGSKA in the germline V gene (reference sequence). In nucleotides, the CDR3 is TGCAGTGCTAGGGCGGGAGCCGCAGATACGCAGTATTTT. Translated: CSARAGAADTQYF.

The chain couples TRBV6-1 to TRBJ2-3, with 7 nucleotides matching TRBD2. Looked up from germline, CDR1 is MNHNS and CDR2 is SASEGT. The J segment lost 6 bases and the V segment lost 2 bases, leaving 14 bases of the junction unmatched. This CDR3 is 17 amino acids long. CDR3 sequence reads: CASSESGEGSRVDTQYF. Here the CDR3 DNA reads TGTGCCAGCAGTGAATCTGGGGAGGGTTCAAGAGTGGATACGCAGTATTTT.

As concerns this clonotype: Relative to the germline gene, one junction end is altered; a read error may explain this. In DNA, the CDR3 is TGTGCCAGCTCGGAACAGGGTCACTACGGCTACACCTTC. Its translation is CASSEQGHYGYTF. The chain uses TRBV14 and TRBJ1-2, with D tentatively TRBD1 (6 bases). Germline V CDR1 and CDR2: SGHDN, FVKESK. The CDR3 covers 13 residues.

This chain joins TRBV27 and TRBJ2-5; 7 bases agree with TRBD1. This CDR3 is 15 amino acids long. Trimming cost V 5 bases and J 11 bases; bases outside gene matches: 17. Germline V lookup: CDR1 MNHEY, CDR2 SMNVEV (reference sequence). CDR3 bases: TGTGCCAGCAGTGCCAAGACAGGGAACGTACGAGGGCAGTACTTC. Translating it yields CASSAKTGNVRGQYF.

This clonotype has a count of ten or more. The CDR3 DNA is TGCGCCAGCAGCTTGGGTGCTAGCGCTTCCTACGAGCAGTACTTC. Its protein is CASSLGASASYEQYF. This chain uses TRBV5-1 with TRBJ2-7, with a weak D call TRBD2 (6 bases). V lost 0 bases, J lost 1 base, and 11 bases lay in between. This CDR3 is built from 15 residues. In germline, CDR1 is SGHRS, CDR2 YFSETQ.

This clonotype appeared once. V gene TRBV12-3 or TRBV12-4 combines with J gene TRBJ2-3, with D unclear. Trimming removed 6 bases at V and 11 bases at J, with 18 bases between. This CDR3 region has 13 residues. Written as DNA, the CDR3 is TGTGCCAGCAGATCTTCGAGCGCAGATGTGCAGTATTTT. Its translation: CASRSSSADVQYF.

The CDR3 protein is CASSLFSGSNTGELFF. Here the CDR3 DNA reads TGCGCCAGCAGCCTCTTCAGCGGGAGCAACACCGGGGAGCTGTTTTTT. This rearrangement joins TRBV5-1 to TRBJ2-2; 8 nucleotides line up with TRBD2. CDR1 SGHRS and CDR2 YFSETQ come from the germline V gene. The CDR3 is 16 residues long. V dropped 4 bases and J dropped 2; count of bases not matched to a gene: 7.

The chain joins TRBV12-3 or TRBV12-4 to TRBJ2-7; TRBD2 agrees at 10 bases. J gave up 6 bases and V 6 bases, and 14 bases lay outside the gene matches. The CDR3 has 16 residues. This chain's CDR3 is CASRHTSGAALVEQYF. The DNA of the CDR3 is TGTGCCAGCAGGCACACTAGCGGGGCCGCCCTCGTCGAGCAGTACTTC.

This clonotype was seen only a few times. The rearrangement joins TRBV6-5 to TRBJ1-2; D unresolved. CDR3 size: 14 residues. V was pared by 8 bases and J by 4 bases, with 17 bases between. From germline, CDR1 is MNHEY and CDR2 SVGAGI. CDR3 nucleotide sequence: TGTGCCAGCCTACCCAGCCGGAATTTCTATGGCTACACCTTC. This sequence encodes CASLPSRNFYGYTF.

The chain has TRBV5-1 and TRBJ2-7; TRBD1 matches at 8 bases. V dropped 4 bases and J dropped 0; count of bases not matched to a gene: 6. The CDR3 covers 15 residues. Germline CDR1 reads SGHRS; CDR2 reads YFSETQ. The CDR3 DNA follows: TGCGCCAGCAGCCCCAGGGGGCTAATCTCCTACGAGCAGTACTTC. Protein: CASSPRGLISYEQYF.

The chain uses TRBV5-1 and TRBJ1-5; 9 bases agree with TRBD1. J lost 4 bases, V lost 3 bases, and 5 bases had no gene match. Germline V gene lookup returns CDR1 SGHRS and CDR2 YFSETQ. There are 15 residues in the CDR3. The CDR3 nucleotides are TGCGCCAGCAGCTGGGGACAGGGCGATAATCAGCCCCAGCATTTT. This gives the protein CASSWGQGDNQPQHF.

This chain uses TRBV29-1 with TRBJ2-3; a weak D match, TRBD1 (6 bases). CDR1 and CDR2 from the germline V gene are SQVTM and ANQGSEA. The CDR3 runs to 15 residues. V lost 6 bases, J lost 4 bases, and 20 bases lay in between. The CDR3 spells CSVEGVETGPDTQYF. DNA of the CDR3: TGCAGCGTCGAGGGGGTGGAAACGGGACCAGATACGCAGTATTTT.

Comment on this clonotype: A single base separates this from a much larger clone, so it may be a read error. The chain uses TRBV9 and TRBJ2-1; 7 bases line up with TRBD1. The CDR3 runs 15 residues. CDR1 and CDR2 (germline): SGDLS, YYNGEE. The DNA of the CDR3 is TGTGCCAGCAGCCGAGACAGGGCGGCCTACAATGGGCAGTTCTTC. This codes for CASSRDRAAYNGQFF. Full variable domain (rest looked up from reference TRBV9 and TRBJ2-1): DSGVTQTPKHLITATGQRVTLRCSPRSGDLSVYWYQQSLDQGLQFLIQYYNGEERAKGNILERFSAQQFPDLHSELNLSSLELGDSALYFCASSRDRAAYNGQFFGPGTRLTVL.

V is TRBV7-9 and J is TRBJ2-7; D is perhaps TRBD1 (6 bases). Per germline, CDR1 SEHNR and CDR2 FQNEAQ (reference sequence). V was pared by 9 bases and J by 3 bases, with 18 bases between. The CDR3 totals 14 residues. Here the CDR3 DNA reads TGTGCCAGTGGTGCCGAACAGGGTCTCTACGAGCAGTACTTC. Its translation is CASGAEQGLYEQYF.